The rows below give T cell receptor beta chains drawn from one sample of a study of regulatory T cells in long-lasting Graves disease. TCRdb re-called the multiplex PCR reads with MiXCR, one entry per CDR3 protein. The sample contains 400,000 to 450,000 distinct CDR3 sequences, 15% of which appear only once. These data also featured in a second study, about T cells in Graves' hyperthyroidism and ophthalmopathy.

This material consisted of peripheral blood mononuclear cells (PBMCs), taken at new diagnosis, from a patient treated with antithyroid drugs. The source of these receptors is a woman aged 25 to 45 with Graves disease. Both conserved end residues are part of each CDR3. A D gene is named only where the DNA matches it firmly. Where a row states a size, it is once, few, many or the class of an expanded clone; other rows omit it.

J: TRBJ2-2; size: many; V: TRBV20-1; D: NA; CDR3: CSASITGGGTGELFF; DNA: TGCAGTGCTAGTATTACAGGCGGAGGCACCGGGGAGCTGTTTTTT
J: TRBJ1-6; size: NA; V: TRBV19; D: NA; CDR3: CASAESSYNSPLHF; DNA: TGTGCCAGTGCAGAGAGCTCCTATAATTCACCCCTCCACTTT
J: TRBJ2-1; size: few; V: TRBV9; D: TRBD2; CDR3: CASSGLADPYNEQFF; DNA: TGTGCCAGCAGCGGGCTAGCGGACCCCTACAATGAGCAGTTCTTC
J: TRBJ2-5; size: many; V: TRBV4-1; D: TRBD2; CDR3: CASSQVSGSGETQYF; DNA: TGCGCCAGCAGCCAAGTAAGCGGGAGCGGCGAGACCCAGTACTTC
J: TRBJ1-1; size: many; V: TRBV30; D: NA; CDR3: CAWEGGTEAFF; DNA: TGTGCCTGGGAGGGGGGCACTGAAGCTTTCTTT
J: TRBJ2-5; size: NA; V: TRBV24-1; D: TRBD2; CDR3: CATSETSGSLVGETQYF; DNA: TGTGCCACCAGTGAGACTAGCGGGAGTTTAGTAGGAGAGACCCAGTACTTC
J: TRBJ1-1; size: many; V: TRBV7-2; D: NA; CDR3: CASSLRSGKAFF; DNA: TGTGCCAGCAGTTTAAGGTCGGGGAAAGCTTTCTTT
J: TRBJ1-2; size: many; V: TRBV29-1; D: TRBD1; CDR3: CSVGDRGTYGYTF; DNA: TGCAGCGTGGGGGACAGGGGAACCTATGGCTACACCTTC
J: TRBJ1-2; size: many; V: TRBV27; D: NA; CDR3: CASSFSGNEGYTF; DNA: TGTGCCAGCAGTTTCTCGGGGAATGAAGGCTACACCTTC
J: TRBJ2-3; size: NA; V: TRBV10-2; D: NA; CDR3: CASRENRLIDTQYF; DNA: TGCGCCAGCAGGGAAAACAGGTTAATAGATACGCAGTATTTT
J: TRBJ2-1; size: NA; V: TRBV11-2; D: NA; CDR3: CASSQSSLNEQLF; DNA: TGTGCCAGCAGCCAATCGTCCCTCAATGAGCAGCTCTTC
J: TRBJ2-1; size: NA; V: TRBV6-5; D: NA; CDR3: CASSYPVPSQIF; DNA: TGTGCCAGCAGTTACCCGGTTCCTTCCCAGATCTTC
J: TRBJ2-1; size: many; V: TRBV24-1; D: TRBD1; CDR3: CATSDRGGTGGYNEQFF; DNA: TGTGCCACCAGTGACCGGGGGGGGACAGGGGGCTACAATGAGCAGTTCTTC
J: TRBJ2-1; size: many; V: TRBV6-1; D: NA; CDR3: CASSEFPGSYNEQFF; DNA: TGTGCCAGCAGTGAATTCCCGGGCTCCTACAATGAGCAGTTCTTC
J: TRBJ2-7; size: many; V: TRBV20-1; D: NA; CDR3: CSAIGTSSYEQYF; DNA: TGCAGTGCGATCGGGACGAGCTCCTACGAGCAGTACTTC
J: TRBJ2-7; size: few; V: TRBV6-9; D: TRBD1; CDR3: CASSYWDRVHEQYF; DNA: TGTGCCAGCAGTTACTGGGACAGGGTTCACGAGCAGTACTTC
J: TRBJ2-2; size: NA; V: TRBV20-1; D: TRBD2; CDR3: CSARDRSGSYTGELFF; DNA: TGCAGTGCTAGAGATCGCAGCGGGAGTTACACCGGGGAGCTGTTTTTT
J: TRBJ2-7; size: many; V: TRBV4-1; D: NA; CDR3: CASSQDTDSSSYEQYF; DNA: TGCGCCAGCAGCCAAGATACGGACAGCTCCTCCTACGAGCAGTACTTC
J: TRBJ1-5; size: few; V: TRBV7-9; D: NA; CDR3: CASSSWNQPQHF; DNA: TGTGCCAGCAGCTCTTGGAACCAGCCCCAGCATTTT
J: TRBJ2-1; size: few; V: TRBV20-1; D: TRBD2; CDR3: CSARIAGGAGNEQFF; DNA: TGCAGTGCTCGGATAGCGGGGGGGGCGGGCAATGAGCAGTTCTTC
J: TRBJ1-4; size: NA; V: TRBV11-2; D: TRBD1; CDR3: CASSRRFPGTGDEKLFF; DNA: TGTGCTTCCAGCAGGCGCTTCCCGGGGACAGGGGATGAAAAACTGTTTTTT
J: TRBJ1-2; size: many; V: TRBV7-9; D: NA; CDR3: CASSLEGSMGYTF; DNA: TGTGCCAGCAGCTTAGAAGGGTCTATGGGCTACACCTTC
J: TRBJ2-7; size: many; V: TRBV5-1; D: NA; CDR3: CASSLFGTGFYEQYF; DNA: TGCGCCAGCAGCTTGTTCGGGACTGGGTTCTACGAGCAGTACTTC
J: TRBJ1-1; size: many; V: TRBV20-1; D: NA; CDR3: CSAREAKNTEAFF; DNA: TGCAGTGCTAGAGAAGCCAAAAACACTGAAGCTTTCTTT
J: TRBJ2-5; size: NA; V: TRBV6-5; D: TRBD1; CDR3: CASSYGTAETQYF; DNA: TGTGCCAGCAGTTACGGGACAGCCGAGACCCAGTACTTC
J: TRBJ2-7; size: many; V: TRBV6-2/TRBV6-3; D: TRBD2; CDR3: CASSYTLAGTAYEQYF; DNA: TGTGCCAGCAGTTACACTCTAGCGGGGACGGCCTACGAGCAGTACTTC
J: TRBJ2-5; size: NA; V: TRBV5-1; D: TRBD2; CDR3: CASSLAGLAGGLETQYF; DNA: TGCGCCAGCAGCTTGGCCGGCCTCGCGGGAGGGTTAGAGACCCAGTACTTC
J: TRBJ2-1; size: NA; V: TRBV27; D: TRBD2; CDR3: CASSASLAGEWQFF; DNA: TGTGCCAGCAGTGCGAGTCTAGCGGGAGAATGGCAGTTCTTC
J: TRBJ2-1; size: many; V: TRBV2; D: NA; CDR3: CASMTERAYNEQFF; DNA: TGTGCCAGCATGACGGAGCGGGCCTACAATGAGCAGTTCTTC